These T cell receptor beta chains were read from a single sample in a study of OX40 agonist ivuxolimab in advanced cancers. Some clones are missing from TCRdb's copy, which holds only in-frame ones; the method was immunoSEQ multiplex PCR. The table records around 69,000 clones, more than 65% of them present only once. This specimen was CD4+ or CD8+ T cells sorted from blood, taken in a trial of the OX40 agonist ivuxolimab. The receptors were gathered from an adult with an advanced solid tumor such as melanoma, head and neck, liver or kidney cancer. CDR3s include the opening cysteine and the closing phenylalanine or tryptophan. Each record gives: V gene, J gene, CDR3 protein.

>TRBV9|TRBJ2-5
CASSPGPQQETQYF
>TRBV27|TRBJ2-5
CASSFPGGAQYF
>TRBV9|TRBJ2-5
CASSPRTGNLQETQYF
>TRBV7-2|TRBJ2-7
CASSSSRTYEQYF
>TRBV5-1|TRBJ1-4
CASSLFATNEKLFF
>TRBV7-2|TRBJ1-5
CASSLAGISNQPQHF
>TRBV5-5|TRBJ2-3
CASSLRLGNTDTQYF
>TRBV7-2|TRBJ2-7
CASSWGGDEQYF
>TRBV2|TRBJ2-3
CASSEDRGTDTQYF
>TRBV25-1|TRBJ2-1
CASSEFLPGSSYNEQFF
>TRBV4-2|TRBJ1-1
CASSQVEGGNTEAFF
>TRBV6-6|TRBJ1-1
CASSGGAAAFF
>TRBV4-3|TRBJ1-5
CASSQGVSNQPQHF
>TRBV2|TRBJ1-1
CASSVDDRWGEGTEAFF
>TRBV2|TRBJ2-2
CARRPGPAGMVGELFF
>TRBV27|TRBJ1-2
CASSLKGRYGYTF
>TRBV29-1|TRBJ1-1
CSVEQGTNTEAFF
>TRBV9|TRBJ2-1
CASSAMRGSSYNEQFF
>TRBV5-1|TRBJ2-3
CASSSGARDRNTDTQYF
>TRBV10-2|TRBJ2-3
CASSPGPADTQYF
>TRBV29-1|TRBJ2-3
CSVGRGTDTQYF
>TRBV5-1|TRBJ2-7
CASSLRQGEQYF
>TRBV5-1|TRBJ2-1
CASCLAGDGNEQFF
>TRBV5-1|TRBJ2-1
CASSFRGDPNEQFF
>TRBV7-7|TRBJ2-1
CASSSGTSGSSEQFF
>TRBV28|TRBJ1-1
CASTPGGVWIEAFF
>TRBV28|TRBJ2-3
CASSGDLLRGDTQYF
>TRBV5-1|TRBJ2-7
CASSLDGTGIYEQYF
>TRBV7-7|TRBJ2-7
CASSPAGNPSEQYF